This T cell receptor beta chain was retrieved from a study of T cell responses to AZD1222 COVID-19 vaccine (dated by TCRdb to 2020 to 2022). Study-wide context: TCR sequencing covered some 240 trial participants: approximately 200 given two doses of AZD1222 and around 26 given two doses of MenACWY control vaccine. Trial participants were enrolled by age into 18-55, 56-69 and 70-plus year subgroups, with roughly 160, 29 and 62 TCR-sequenced participants respectively.

Including the terminal cysteine and phenylalanine, the CDR3 comprises 14 residues. Kept here is only the CDR3 DNA, which spans 42 bases and is read in frame from base 1. From a lookup of the germline V gene, CDR1 and CDR2 are KGHSH and LQKENI. V is reduced by 6 bases and J by 2 bases, leaving a spacing of 10 bases between them. Results and caveats for the whole study, not just this receptor: The 56-69-year group was small, and its depth increase did not reach significance, likely because of low power. After two AZD1222 doses, spike-specific TCR breadth and depth were significantly higher than at day 0 and than in MenACWY recipients. Because no samples from the day 14 peak response were available, repertoires could be characterized only after the peak T cell response. Conclusions about previously exposed vaccinees are limited, since just 6 or 7 AZD1222 recipients were seropositive for SARS-CoV-2 at baseline. Participants were mostly white British and included more females than males, and it was suggested by the authors that clonal diversity may have been underestimated. Nearly half of unique spike-specific TCRs reportedly recognized epitopes outside regions mutated in the B.1.351 and B.1.1.7 variants. Vaccine-associated CD4 TCRs spanned the whole spike protein, with dominant responses in regions 160-218 and 743-854.

The label giving this sample's time point can be read as: about 28 days (+/-7) after the second vaccine dose. AZD1222 recipients whose second dose came at about 4 weeks and those whose second dose came at about 12 weeks were combined into one group, since spike-specific TCR depth and breadth did not differ between the two schedules. Samples from vaccinated people were obtained from the UK trials COV001 and COV002, which included a single-blind randomized controlled phase 2/3 trial of AZD1222 (ChAdOx1 nCoV-19) in healthy adults. Trial participant PBMC samples were collected at day 0 and day 28 after the second dose for TCRbeta chain sequencing. This clone was counted a single time. The antigen it recognizes is unknown. Within one base of it there is no much larger clone, and no base qualities were kept. The CDR3 regions of human TCRbeta chains were subjected to immunosequencing. As for the authors' bioinformatics: Repertoire TCRs were matched against a reference library of SARS-CoV-2-specific TCRs generated with the MIRA antigen-specificity platform. Breadth was defined as the fraction of unique TCRs that were SARS-CoV-2-associated. Depth was defined as the fraction of total T cells that were SARS-CoV-2-associated. Using the MIRA data, every spike-specific TCR was mapped to the spike region that the TCR reacted to and assigned to either a CD4 or a CD8 class. Log10-transformed breadth and depth values were compared by one-way ANOVA with Sidak's multiple comparisons tests. What TCRdb holds here is the immuneACCESS table cut down to in-frame rearrangements. Part of the clones is not present; checked against another copy, under half of the missing clones reflect an unresolved V gene, and the others are unexplained. The V and J calls and clone size are taken from that table; D and trimming were inferred from the DNA. This sample lists fewer than 50,000 clones; about 92% were detected once. The top ten hold about a third of the sample.

The V and J segments used are TRBV18 and TRBJ2-2, with no D gene named confidently. The sequence came from an adult who received the AZD1222 COVID-19 vaccine. Sequenced here: peripheral blood, sampled 28 days after the second AZD1222 dose. The CDR3 amino acid sequence is: CASSHYSNTGELFF. The DNA sequence is TGTGCCAGCTCCCACTATAGTAACACCGGGGAGCTGTTTTTT.